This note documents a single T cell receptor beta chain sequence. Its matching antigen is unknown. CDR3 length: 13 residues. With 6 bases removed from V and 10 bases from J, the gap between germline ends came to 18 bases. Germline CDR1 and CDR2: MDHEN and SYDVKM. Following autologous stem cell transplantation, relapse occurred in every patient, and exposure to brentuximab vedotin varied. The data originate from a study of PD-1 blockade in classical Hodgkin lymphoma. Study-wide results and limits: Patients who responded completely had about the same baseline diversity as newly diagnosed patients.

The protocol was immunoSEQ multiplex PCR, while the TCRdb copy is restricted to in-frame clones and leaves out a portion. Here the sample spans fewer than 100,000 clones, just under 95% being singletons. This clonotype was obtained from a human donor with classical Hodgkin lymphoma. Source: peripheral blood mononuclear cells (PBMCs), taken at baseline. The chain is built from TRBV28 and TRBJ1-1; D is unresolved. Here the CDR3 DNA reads TGTGCCAGCAGCCTCGGGAGTACCAAGTCAGCTTTCTTT. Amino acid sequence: CASSLGSTKSAFF.